This T cell receptor (beta chain) was found in a study of blood T cell repertoires in COVID-19. Study overall: The origin of the acute and convalescent COVID-19 samples was the United States, Italy and Spain. PBMCs, B-cell-depleted T cells, or T cells were the source of the cDNA or gDNA that made up the material.

Study processing details: Reference gene primer amplification in the assay estimated nucleated cell counts. Here immunoSEQ multiplex PCR was the method, and the copy in TCRdb shows in-frame clones only, minus some. The DNA was the basis for D and trimming; V, J and clone size are from that table. The repertoire holds 540,000 or so clones, with roughly 89% as singletons. This clone was counted only a few times. Patients of the Seattle cohort, enrolled during active infection, were followed longitudinally. This TCR derives from a woman in her forties or fifties with COVID-19, enrolled during active disease. Sequenced: peripheral blood.

CDR3 coding DNA: TGTGCCTGGAGTAATCGGGACACCAAACGGGCTTTCTTT. Translation: CAWSNRDTKRAFF. The rearrangement links TRBV30 to TRBJ1-1; TRBD1 is a possible D gene (6 bases). V lost 2 bases, J lost 11 bases, and 18 bases lay in between. Germline CDR1 and CDR2: GTSNPN and SVGIG (reference sequence). The CDR3 covers 13 residues.